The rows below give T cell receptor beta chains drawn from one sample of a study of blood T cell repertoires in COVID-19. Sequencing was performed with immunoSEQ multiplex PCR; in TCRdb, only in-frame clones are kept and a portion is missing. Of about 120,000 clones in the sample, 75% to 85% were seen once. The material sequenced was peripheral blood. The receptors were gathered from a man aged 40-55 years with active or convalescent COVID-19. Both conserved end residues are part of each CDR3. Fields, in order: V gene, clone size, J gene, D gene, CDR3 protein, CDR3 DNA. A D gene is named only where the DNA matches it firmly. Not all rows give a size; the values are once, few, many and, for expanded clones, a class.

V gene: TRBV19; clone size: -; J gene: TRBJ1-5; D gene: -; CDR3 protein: CASSSQGFQPQHF; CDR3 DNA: TGTGCCAGTAGTAGTCAGGGTTTTCAGCCCCAGCATTTT
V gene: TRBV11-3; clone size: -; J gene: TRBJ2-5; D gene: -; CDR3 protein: CASSLGGSLETQYF; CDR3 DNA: TGTGCCAGCAGCTTAGGGGGCAGTTTAGAGACCCAGTACTTC
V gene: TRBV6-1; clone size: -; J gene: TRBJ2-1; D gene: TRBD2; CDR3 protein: CASSEAQGLVYNEQFF; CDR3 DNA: TGTGCCAGCAGTGAAGCGCAGGGACTAGTCTACAATGAGCAGTTCTTC
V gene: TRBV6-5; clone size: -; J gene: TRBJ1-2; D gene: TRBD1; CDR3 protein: CASSYSGTGANYGYTF; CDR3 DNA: TGTGCCAGCAGTTACTCCGGGACAGGAGCTAACTATGGCTACACCTTC
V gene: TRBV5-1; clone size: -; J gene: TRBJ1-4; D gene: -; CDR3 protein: CASSLELRGRVEKLFF; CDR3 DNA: TGCGCCAGCAGCTTGGAACTACGGGGAAGGGTCGAAAAACTGTTTTTT
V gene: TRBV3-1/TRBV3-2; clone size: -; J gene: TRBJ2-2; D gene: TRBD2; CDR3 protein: CASSQERPSGRAGNTGELFF; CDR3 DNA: TGTGCCAGCAGCCAAGAACGCCCCAGCGGGAGGGCCGGAAACACCGGGGAGCTGTTTTTT
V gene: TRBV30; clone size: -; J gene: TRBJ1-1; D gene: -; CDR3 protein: CAWSVGQANTEAFF; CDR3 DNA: TGTGCCTGGAGTGTTGGGCAGGCGAACACTGAAGCTTTCTTT
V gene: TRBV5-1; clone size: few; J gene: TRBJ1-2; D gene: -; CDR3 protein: CASRPGTANYGYTF; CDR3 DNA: TGCGCCAGCAGGCCAGGAACAGCTAACTATGGCTACACCTTC
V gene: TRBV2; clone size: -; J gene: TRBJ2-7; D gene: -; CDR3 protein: CANSARESYEQYF; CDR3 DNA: TGTGCCAACTCCGCCAGGGAATCCTACGAGCAGTACTTC
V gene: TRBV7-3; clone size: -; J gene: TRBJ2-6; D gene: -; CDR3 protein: CASSSLLSGANVLTF; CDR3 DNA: TGTGCCAGCAGCTCCCTCTTGTCTGGGGCCAACGTCCTGACTTTC
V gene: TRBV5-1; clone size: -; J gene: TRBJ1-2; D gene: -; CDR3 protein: CASSFRGTNYGYTF; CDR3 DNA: TGCGCCAGCAGCTTTAGAGGGACTAACTATGGCTACACCTTC
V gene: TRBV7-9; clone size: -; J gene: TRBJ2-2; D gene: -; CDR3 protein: CASSFSGLNTGELFF; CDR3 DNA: TGTGCCAGCAGCTTCAGCGGACTGAACACCGGGGAGCTGTTTTTT
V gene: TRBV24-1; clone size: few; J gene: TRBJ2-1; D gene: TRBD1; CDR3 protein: CATTSGGLGNEQFF; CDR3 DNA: TGTGCCACCACCTCAGGGGGTCTGGGCAATGAGCAGTTCTTC
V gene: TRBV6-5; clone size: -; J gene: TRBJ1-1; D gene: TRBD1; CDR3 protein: CASSFQGAGAFF; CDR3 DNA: TGTGCCAGCAGTTTCCAGGGGGCGGGAGCTTTCTTT
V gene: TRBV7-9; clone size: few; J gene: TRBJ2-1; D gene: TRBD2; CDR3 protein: CASSFGDEGLAGGNEQFF; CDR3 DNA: TGTGCCAGCAGCTTTGGGGACGAGGGACTAGCGGGAGGAAATGAGCAGTTCTTC
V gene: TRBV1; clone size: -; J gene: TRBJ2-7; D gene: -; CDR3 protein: CTSSQVGTRGLLAGDRSYEQYF; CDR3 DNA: TGCACCAGCAGCCAAGTTGGGACTCGAGGTTTGTTAGCGGGAGATCGATCCTACGAGCAGTACTTC
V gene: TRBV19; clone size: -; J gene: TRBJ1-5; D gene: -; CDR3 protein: CASSSEFNQPQHF; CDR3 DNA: TGTGCCAGTAGTAGTGAGTTCAATCAGCCCCAGCATTTT
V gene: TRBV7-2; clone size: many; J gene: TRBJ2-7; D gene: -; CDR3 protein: CASSYPGHSYEQYF; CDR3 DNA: TGTGCCAGCAGCTACCCAGGCCATTCCTACGAGCAGTACTTC
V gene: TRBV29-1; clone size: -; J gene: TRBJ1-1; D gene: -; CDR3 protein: CSVPPEDTEAFF; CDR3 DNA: TGCAGCGTACCCCCCGAGGACACTGAAGCTTTCTTT
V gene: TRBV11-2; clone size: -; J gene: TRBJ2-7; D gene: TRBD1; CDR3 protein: CASSSPGQQSYEQYF; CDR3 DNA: TGTGCCAGCAGCTCTCCGGGACAGCAGTCCTACGAGCAGTACTTC
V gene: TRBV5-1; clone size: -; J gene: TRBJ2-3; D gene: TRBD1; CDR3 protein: CASSLVNRGSLDTQYF; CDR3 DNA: TGCGCCAGCAGCTTGGTCAACAGGGGGTCTCTAGATACGCAGTATTTT
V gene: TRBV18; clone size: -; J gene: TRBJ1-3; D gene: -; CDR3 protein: CASSQDRMDTIYF; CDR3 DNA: TGTGCCAGCTCACAAGACAGAATGGACACCATATATTTT
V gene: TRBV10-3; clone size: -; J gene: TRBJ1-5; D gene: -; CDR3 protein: CAISDNRGYSNQPQHF; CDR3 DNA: TGTGCCATCAGTGATAATCGGGGGTATAGCAATCAGCCCCAGCATTTT
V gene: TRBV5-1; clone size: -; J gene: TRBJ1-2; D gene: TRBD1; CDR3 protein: CASSGTGEVRGYTF; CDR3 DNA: TGCGCCAGCAGCGGCACAGGGGAAGTTCGTGGCTACACCTTC
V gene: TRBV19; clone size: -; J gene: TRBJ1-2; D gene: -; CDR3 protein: CASMGEFDYYGYTF; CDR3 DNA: TGTGCCAGTATGGGCGAGTTCGATTACTATGGCTACACCTTC
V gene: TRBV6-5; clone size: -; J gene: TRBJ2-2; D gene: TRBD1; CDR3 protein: CASSPDRGWTGELFF; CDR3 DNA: TGTGCCAGCAGTCCCGACAGGGGGTGGACCGGGGAGCTGTTTTTT
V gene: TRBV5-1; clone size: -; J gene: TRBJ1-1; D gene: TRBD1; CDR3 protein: CASKRGQGLNTEAFF; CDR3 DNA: TGCGCCAGCAAGAGGGGACAGGGGCTGAACACTGAAGCTTTCTTT
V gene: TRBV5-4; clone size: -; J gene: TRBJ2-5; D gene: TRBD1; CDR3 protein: CASRDRGGLQETQYF; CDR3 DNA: TGTGCCAGCAGGGACAGGGGCGGCCTACAAGAGACCCAGTACTTC
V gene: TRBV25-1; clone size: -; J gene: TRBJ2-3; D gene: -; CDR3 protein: CASSELVRGSTDTQYF; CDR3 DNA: TGTGCCAGCAGTGAATTGGTTCGGGGAAGCACAGATACGCAGTATTTT
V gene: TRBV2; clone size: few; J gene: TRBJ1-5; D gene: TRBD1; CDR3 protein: CASSGLGQGNQPQHF; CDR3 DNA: TGTGCCAGCAGTGGACTCGGACAGGGCAATCAGCCCCAGCATTTT
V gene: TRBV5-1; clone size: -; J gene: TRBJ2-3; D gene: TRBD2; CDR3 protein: CASKSGGSTDTQYF; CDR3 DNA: TGCGCCAGCAAATCGGGGGGAAGCACAGATACGCAGTATTTT
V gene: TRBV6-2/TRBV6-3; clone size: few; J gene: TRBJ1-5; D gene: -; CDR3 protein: CASSGGGNQPQHF; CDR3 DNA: TGTGCCAGCAGTGGGGGCGGCAATCAGCCCCAGCATTTT
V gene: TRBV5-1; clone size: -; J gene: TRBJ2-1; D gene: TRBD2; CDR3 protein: CASSFHSGGRAFVANEQFF; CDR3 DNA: TGCGCCAGCAGCTTCCATTCGGGAGGGAGGGCCTTCGTTGCCAATGAGCAGTTCTTC
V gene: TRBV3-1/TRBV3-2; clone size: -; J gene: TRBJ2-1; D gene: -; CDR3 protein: CASSQVSRDEQFF; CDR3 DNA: TGTGCCAGCAGCCAAGTTAGCAGGGATGAGCAGTTCTTC
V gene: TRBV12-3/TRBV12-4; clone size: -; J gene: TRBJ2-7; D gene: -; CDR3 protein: CASSFQGYYEQYF; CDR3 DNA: TGTGCCAGCAGTTTCCAGGGGTACTACGAGCAGTACTTC
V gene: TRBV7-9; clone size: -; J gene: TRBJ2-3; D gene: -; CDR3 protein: CASSFRRGRSLAPDTQYF; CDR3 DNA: TGTGCCAGCAGCTTTAGGAGGGGGCGTAGTCTCGCGCCAGATACGCAGTATTTT
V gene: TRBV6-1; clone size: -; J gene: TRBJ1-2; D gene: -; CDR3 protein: CASSEYDRSYGYTF; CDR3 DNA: TGTGCCAGCAGTGAATACGACAGAAGCTATGGCTACACCTTC
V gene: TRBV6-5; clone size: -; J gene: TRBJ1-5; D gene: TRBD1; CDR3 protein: CASTGGNHQPQHF; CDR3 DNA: TGTGCCAGCACAGGGGGGAACCATCAGCCCCAGCATTTT
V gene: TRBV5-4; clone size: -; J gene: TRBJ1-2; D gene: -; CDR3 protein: CASSPTVPRSGYTF; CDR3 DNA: TGTGCCAGCAGCCCTACGGTCCCTCGGAGCGGCTACACCTTC
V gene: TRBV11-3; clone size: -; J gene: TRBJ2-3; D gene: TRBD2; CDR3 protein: CASSLGLAGATDTQYF; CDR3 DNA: TGTGCCAGCAGCTTGGGACTAGCGGGGGCCACAGATACGCAGTATTTT
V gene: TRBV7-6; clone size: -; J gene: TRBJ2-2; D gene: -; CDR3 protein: CASSIKRDTGELFF; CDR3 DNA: TGTGCCAGCAGCATAAAGCGGGACACCGGGGAGCTGTTTTTT
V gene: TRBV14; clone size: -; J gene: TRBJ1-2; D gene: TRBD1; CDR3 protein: CASSQDLPGQGCTF; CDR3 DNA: TGTGCCAGCAGCCAAGATCTTCCGGGACAGGGCTGCACCTTC
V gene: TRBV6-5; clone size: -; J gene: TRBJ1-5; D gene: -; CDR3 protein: CASRRDNTNQPQHF; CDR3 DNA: TGTGCCAGCCGCCGGGACAATACAAATCAGCCCCAGCATTTT
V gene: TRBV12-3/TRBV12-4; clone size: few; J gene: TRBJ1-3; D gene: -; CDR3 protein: CASSFQGGNTIYF; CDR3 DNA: TGTGCCAGCAGTTTTCAGGGTGGAAACACCATATATTTT
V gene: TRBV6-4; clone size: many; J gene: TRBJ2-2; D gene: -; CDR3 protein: CASSDKEGAGELFF; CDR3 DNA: TGTGCCAGCAGTGACAAAGAGGGGGCCGGGGAGCTGTTTTTT
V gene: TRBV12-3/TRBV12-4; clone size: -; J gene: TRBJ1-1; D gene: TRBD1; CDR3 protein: CASKQGANTEAFF; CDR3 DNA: TGTGCCAGCAAACAGGGGGCGAACACTGAAGCTTTCTTT